This entry is about one TCR beta chain. Its antigen is currently unknown. Germline V CDR1 and CDR2: SQVTM, ANQGSEA. V dropped 7 bases and J dropped 2; count of bases not matched to a gene: 6. CDR3 length equals 14 residues. The data belong to a study of glioma-infiltrating T cells. General study results and limits: Above-expected tissue-blood divergence occurred in all gliomas, most in low-grade ones.

TCR alpha and beta CDR3 regions were amplified from RNA using iRepertoire nested multiplex PCR. Tissue mRNA or PBMC total RNA, roughly 100-400 ng, went into one-step reverse transcription and amplification. TCRdb itself ran the multiplex PCR reads through MiXCR, one entry per CDR3 protein. In the table there are 300,000 to 400,000 distinct CDR3 sequences, roughly two fifths of which are singletons. This TCR was recovered from a human donor with low-grade glioma or glioblastoma, undergoing nonglioma brain surgery, or in good health (not recorded which). Sequencing was done on a sample of glioma tissue, nonneoplastic brain tissue, or PBMCs (not recorded which). The rearrangement joins TRBV29-1 to TRBJ1-1, with TRBD1 matching over 11 bases. CDR3: CSDEGTGGNTEAFF. The CDR3 DNA follows: TGCAGCGACGAAGGGACAGGGGGAAACACTGAAGCTTTCTTT.